The 16 T cell receptor beta chains given below trace back to one sample, sequenced in a study of T-cell reconstitution after alpha-beta-depleted transplantation in children. Construction of the TCRbeta library involved unique molecular identifiers. One entry per CDR3 protein, called by TCRdb with MiXCR from the PCR reads. The sample includes roughly 300,000 distinct CDR3 sequences, approximately 9.8% of them seen just once. The material sequenced was PBMCs from the stem cell graft donor, taken from the stem cell graft. The receptor source for this set is a human donor who donated a stem cell graft to a child with SCID.

This clonotype has a handful of counts. V gene TRBV11-2 combines with J gene TRBJ2-7; TRBD1 is a possible D gene (6 bases). The V gene's germline CDR1 is SGHAT and CDR2 FQNNGV. The CDR3 contains 16 residues. Trimming stripped 5 bases from V and 0 bases from J, with 17 bases between. CDR3 sequence reads: CASSDYRDKSSYEQYF. In DNA, the CDR3 is TGTGCCAGCAGCGACTACCGGGACAAGAGCTCCTACGAGCAGTACTTC.

Worth noting for this clonotype: A much larger clone is a single base away; this may be a read error. The chain carries TRBV11-2 and TRBJ1-6; no clear D. V shed 0 bases and J shed 10 bases, with 1 base lying between them. The CDR3 covers 11 residues. Germline lookup yields CDR1 SGHAT and CDR2 FQNNGV. CDR3 sequence: CASSLESPLHF. CDR3 bases: TGTGCCAGCAGCTTAGAATCACCCCTCCACTTT.

In this sample, this clonotype turned up many times. The chain links TRBV20-1 to TRBJ1-3; D uncertain. With 3 bases removed from V and 4 bases from J, the gap between germline ends came to 10 bases. The germline V gene encodes CDR1 DFQATT and CDR2 SNEGSKA (reference sequence). The CDR3 is 13 amino acids. CDR3 DNA sequence: TGCAGTGCTAGTGGACTTAGGGGAAACACCATATATTTT. It yields the protein CSASGLRGNTIYF.

The chain links TRBV10-3 to TRBJ2-1, with D possibly TRBD1 on 7 matching bases. With 2 bases removed from V and 6 bases from J, the gap between germline ends came to 17 bases. The V gene's germline CDR1 is ENHRY and CDR2 SYGVKD. The CDR3 covers 16 residues. CDR3 protein: CAISENGQEGFNEQFF. CDR3 in DNA: TGTGCCATCAGTGAGAACGGACAGGAGGGCTTCAATGAGCAGTTCTTC.

Ten or more counts support this clonotype. The chain carries TRBV7-9 and TRBJ2-7; D is perhaps TRBD1 or TRBD2 (5 bases each). Germline-derived CDR1 and CDR2 are SEHNR and FQNEAQ (reference sequence). V lost 4 bases and J 2 bases, leaving 12 bases between the germline ends. The CDR3 extends over 14 amino acids. This CDR3 reads CASSSRDHTYEQYF. In DNA, the CDR3 is TGTGCCAGCAGCTCCCGGGACCACACCTACGAGCAGTACTTC.

This clonotype has a handful of counts. This sequence joins TRBV11-2 and TRBJ2-1, with D possibly matching TRBD2 (6 bases). Trimming cost V 7 bases and J 8 bases, with 24 bases left between them. CDR1 and CDR2 from the germline V gene are SGHAT and FQNNGV. The CDR3 is 16 amino acids. The CDR3 nucleotides are TGTGCCAGCACGGGAGCAGTAACTAGCATGAAGGATGAGCAGTTCTTC. This codes for CASTGAVTSMKDEQFF.

In this sample, this clonotype turned up a few times. This sequence joins TRBV12-5 and TRBJ2-3, with 10 bases fitting TRBD2. V shed 6 bases and J 5 bases; nucleotides not matched to a gene: 8. The germline V gene has CDR1 LGHNT and CDR2 FRNRAP. This CDR3 has 15 residues. CDR3 loop: CASGPAGGRGDTQYF. DNA of the CDR3: TGTGCTAGTGGCCCAGCGGGGGGGCGGGGAGATACGCAGTATTTT.

This clonotype was seen at least ten times. In DNA form, the CDR3 reads TGTGCCACCATCGACCTACCGACAGGGAAAGCTTTCTTT. Residues: CATIDLPTGKAFF. This rearrangement joins TRBV27 to TRBJ1-1, with 7 positions matching TRBD1. CDR1 MNHEY and CDR2 SMNVEV come from the germline V gene (reference sequence). The CDR3 has 13 amino acids. J lost 9 bases, V lost 10 bases, and 14 bases had no gene match.

This clonotype was seen at least ten times. V is TRBV5-1 and J is TRBJ1-4; 7 bases line up with TRBD1. Germline CDR1 reads SGHRS; CDR2 reads YFSETQ. J lost 4 bases, V lost 4 bases, and 4 bases had no gene match. The CDR3 length is 14 residues. CDR3 loop: CASSLDRDNEKLFF. The CDR3 coding sequence is TGCGCCAGCAGCCTTGACAGGGATAATGAAAAACTGTTTTTT.

Concerning this clonotype: This CDR3 is missing its conserved last phenylalanine or tryptophan, likely due to a read error. The chain carries TRBV9 and TRBJ2-3; D is ambiguous. This CDR3 has 15 residues. The ends were cut back, 0 bases at V and 0 bases at J, with 8 bases in the middle. Germline-derived CDR1 and CDR2 are SGDLS and YYNGEE. CDR3: CASSVAGRSTDTQYL. The CDR3 nucleotides are TGTGCCAGCAGCGTAGCGGGCCGGAGCACAGATACGCAGTATTTA.

At least ten counts were recorded for this clonotype. The chain recombines TRBV20-1 with TRBJ2-1; D not resolved. Germline V CDR1 and CDR2: DFQATT, SNEGSKA (reference sequence). The V and J ends lost 4 bases and 8 bases respectively, with 12 bases between them. The length of the CDR3 is 12 residues. The CDR3 nucleotides are TGCAGTGCTATGGGCAGTTCGTATGAGCAGTTCTTC. Translated, it gives CSAMGSSYEQFF.

A few counts support this clonotype. The CDR3 sequence is CSVGLVQGRLSYEQYF. The CDR3 region has the DNA TGCAGCGTTGGTCTGGTACAGGGAAGATTGAGTTACGAGCAGTACTTC. V usage is TRBV29-1 and J usage is TRBJ2-7; possibly TRBD1 for D (6 bases). The CDR3 extends over 16 amino acids. Trimming removed 4 bases at V and 4 bases at J, with 23 bases between. Germline CDR1 and CDR2: SQVTM and ANQGSEA.

This clonotype was seen only a few times. The chain recombines TRBV25-1 with TRBJ1-1; no clear D gene. V lost 3 bases to trimming and J lost 7 bases, with 6 bases between them. This CDR3 contains 11 residues. Germline V gives CDR1 MGHDK, CDR2 SYGVNS. The CDR3 coding sequence is TGTGCCAGCAGTGACCCCTATGAAGCTTTCTTT. It yields the protein CASSDPYEAFF. The variable domain in full, completed from reference TRBV25-1 and TRBJ1-1, reads EADIYQTPRYLVIGTGKKITLECSQTMGHDKMYWYQQDPGMELHLIHYSYGVNSTEKGDLSSESTVSRIRTEHFPLTLESARPSHTSQYLCASSDPYEAFFGQGTRLTVV.

The V gene is TRBV5-1, the J gene TRBJ2-5; D is possibly TRBD2 (6 bases). This CDR3 is 16 amino acids long. Germline V gene data show CDR1 as SGHRS and CDR2 as YFSETQ. V was clipped by 5 bases and J by 5 bases, with 22 bases between them. The chain's CDR3 is CASRSGGRDLGETQYF. The CDR3 DNA follows: TGCGCCAGCAGATCCGGTGGCCGGGACTTGGGTGAGACCCAGTACTTC.

This clonotype was detected only a few times. The gene calls are TRBV18 and TRBJ2-2, with 13 bases fitting TRBD2. The CDR3 runs to 20 residues. Germline assignment: CDR1 KGHSH and CDR2 LQKENI. Trimming cost V 0 bases and J 1 base; bases outside gene matches: 8. The CDR3 is CASSPPVGLAGAGNTGELFF. The CDR3 DNA reads TGTGCCAGCTCACCACCGGTCGGACTAGCGGGGGCCGGGAACACCGGGGAGCTGTTTTTT.

This clonotype was seen many times. The chain carries TRBV5-1 and TRBJ2-1; a weak D match, TRBD2 (6 bases). The CDR3 has 19 amino acids. Germline V gives CDR1 SGHRS, CDR2 YFSETQ. Trimming cost V 1 base and J 0 bases, with 20 bases left between them. DNA of the CDR3: TGCGCCAGCAGCTTGAGTACGGCAGCAGGACTAAGCTCCTACAATGAGCAGTTCTTC. It encodes CASSLSTAAGLSSYNEQFF. Combining the CDR3 with reference TRBV5-1 and TRBJ2-1 gives the whole variable domain KAGVTQTPRYLIKTRGQQVTLSCSPISGHRSVSWYQQTPGQGLQFLFEYFSETQRNKGNFPGRFSGRQFSNSRSEMNVSTLELGDSALYLCASSLSTAAGLSSYNEQFFGPGTRLTVL.